This T cell receptor (beta chain) was sequenced during a study of technical replicates of blood from a handful of donors. The method was immunoSEQ multiplex PCR; TCRdb's version includes in-frame clones alone and lacks a portion of them. The sample lists 75,000 to 95,000 clones, 75% to 90% occurring once. V lost 2 bases, J lost 1 base, and 11 bases lay in between. Germline V gene data show CDR1 as SGHTA and CDR2 as FQGTGA. The CDR3 extends over 15 amino acids. This clonotype was obtained from a human donor in good health. Sequenced sample: T cells isolated from PBMCs. The rearrangement joins TRBV7-3 to TRBJ2-5, with D unclear. As DNA, the CDR3 is TGTGCCAGCAGCTTACACACCGCCCCCCAAGAGACCCAGTACTTC. This gives the protein CASSLHTAPQETQYF.